This T cell receptor (beta chain) was observed in a study of tumor-infiltrating lymphocytes in oesophageal squamous cell carcinoma. The CDR3 is 15 amino acids. Per the germline V gene, CDR1 is MDHEN and CDR2 is SYDVKM. The trim removed 4 bases at V and 10 bases at J, leaving 11 bases unmatched. Each CDR3 protein is one row after TCRdb ran MiXCR on the PCR reads. The sample shows roughly 16,000 distinct CDR3 sequences, less than 55% of them seen only once. This clonotype showed up many times. The receptor comes from a female donor with esophageal squamous cell carcinoma. Input material: normal esophageal tissue next to the tumor. The V and J genes are TRBV28 and TRBJ1-4; TRBD1 matches 8 bases. CDR3: CASSSPTGATGKLFF. The DNA of the CDR3 is TGTGCCAGCAGTTCCCCGACAGGGGCTACGGGAAAACTGTTTTTT.